The T cell receptor beta chain described here comes from a study of identical twins. Study observations and caveats: Researchers reported weaker excess twin sharing in beta out-of-frame sequences.

The germline V gene encodes CDR1 MNHNS and CDR2 SASEGT. This CDR3 comprises 16 residues. Trimming cost V 6 bases and J 2 bases; bases outside gene matches: 8. On this clonotype: What it binds is unknown.

TCRdb re-called the 5' RACE reads through MiXCR, storing one row per CDR3 protein. Of 550,000 to 800,000 distinct CDR3 sequences in the sample, about 7% were seen once. All donors were healthy, and all were Caucasian. These data were also filed under a second study, of yellow fever vaccine responses in identical twins.

This TCR was recovered from a woman aged 18-35 years in good health. The rearrangement links TRBV6-1 to TRBJ2-1; 9 bases match TRBD2. Sequencing was performed on PBMCs. The CDR3 DNA is TGTGCCAGCAGAACCAGCCTAGCGGGGACCTACAATGAGCAGTTCTTC. Its protein is CASRTSLAGTYNEQFF.